The 23 T cell receptor beta chains below come from one sample, sequenced in a study of human T cells and chemical hapten exposure. Time point in this sample: patch test 3, about 24 weeks after DPC sensitization. The sample's treatment: therapeutic diphenylcyclopropenone sensitization with weekly scalp DPC. TCRdb recomputed calls from the RACE reads with MiXCR, one row per CDR3 protein. The table shows 110,000 or so distinct CDR3 sequences, with approximately 36% occurring only once. Specimen: whole blood, collected in connection with sensitization to the hapten diphenylcyclopropenone (DPC). These receptors originate from a man between 35 and 55 years old with alopecia areata. Some clones in this sample may be carry-over from other donors' samples.

The chain uses TRBV7-2 and TRBJ2-5; D is ambiguous. CDR3 length equals 13 residues. Germline V gene lookup returns CDR1 SGHTA and CDR2 FQGNSA. V shed 8 bases and J shed 3 bases, with 13 bases lying between them. In DNA form, the CDR3 reads TGTGCCAGCGGTTCGACTCCGAAAGAGACCCAGTACTTC. Its translation: CASGSTPKETQYF.

The gene calls are TRBV6-1 and TRBJ1-1; D is possibly TRBD1 (5 bases). Trimming left V 0 bases short and J 5 bases short, with 10 bases between. Germline values: CDR1 MNHNS, CDR2 SASEGT. This CDR3 is built from 14 residues. The CDR3 spells CASSEAGGGTEAFF. For the CDR3, the DNA is TGTGCCAGCAGTGAAGCGGGGGGAGGGACTGAAGCTTTCTTT.

The chain carries TRBV12-5 and TRBJ2-3; D is unresolved. This CDR3 has 16 residues. Per germline, CDR1 LGHNT and CDR2 FRNRAP. V dropped 1 base and J dropped 2 bases, with 13 bases sitting between them. CDR3 sequence (DNA): TGTGCTAGTGGTTTGGGGGTGCGGCAGACCACAGATACGCAGTATTTT. Protein product: CASGLGVRQTTDTQYF.

There are a few counts of this clonotype. This chain uses TRBV30 with TRBJ2-2; D tentatively fits TRBD1 or TRBD2 (5 bases each). V dropped 3 bases and J dropped 0 bases, with 11 bases sitting between them. CDR3 length: 15 amino acids. CDR1 and CDR2 (germline): GTSNPN, SVGIG (reference sequence). For the CDR3, the DNA is TGTGCCTGGAGCGCCGGGACCACGAACACCGGGGAGCTGTTTTTT. Amino acid sequence: CAWSAGTTNTGELFF.

The chain is built from TRBV5-1 and TRBJ2-5, with D uncertain. Deletions cut 4 bases from V and 1 base from J, with 5 bases between. This CDR3 has 12 residues. Germline V gives CDR1 SGHRS, CDR2 YFSETQ. CDR3 bases: TGCGCCAGCAGCCCTCTCCAAGAGACCCAGTACTTC. Translating it yields CASSPLQETQYF.

This rearrangement joins TRBV4-2 to TRBJ2-3, with TRBD1 as a possible D gene (6 bases). The CDR3 totals 15 residues. V dropped 4 bases and J dropped 2 bases, with 13 bases sitting between them. Germline values: CDR1 LGHNA, CDR2 YNFKEQ. The DNA for the CDR3 is TGTGCCAGCAGCCTCACAGGGAGCCTCACAGATACGCAGTATTTT. It codes for CASSLTGSLTDTQYF.

The rearrangement joins TRBV15 to TRBJ2-3; a possible D gene is TRBD1 (7 bases). The germline CDR1 and CDR2 sequences are LNHNV and YYDKDF (reference sequence). The CDR3 runs 16 residues. V was trimmed by 0 bases and J by 5 bases, leaving 15 bases between them. The CDR3 DNA reads as TGTGCCACCAGCAGAGATCGAGGGCAGGGGGGAGATACGCAGTATTTT. It translates to CATSRDRGQGGDTQYF.

The rearrangement uses TRBV20-1 and TRBJ2-3; 9 bases map to TRBD2. Looked up from germline, CDR1 is DFQATT and CDR2 is SNEGSKA (reference sequence). V dropped 1 base and J dropped 5; count of bases not matched to a gene: 13. The CDR3 has 17 residues. The CDR3 bases are TGCAGTGCTAGAGCGCTAGCGGGAAGGAATTTCGGAGATACGCAGTATTTT. Translated, it gives CSARALAGRNFGDTQYF.

The chain combines TRBV28 with TRBJ1-2; weak D call: TRBD1 (5 bases). The CDR3 covers 11 residues. The germline V gene has CDR1 MDHEN and CDR2 SYDVKM. V lost 8 bases to trimming and J lost 6 bases, with 10 bases between them. The CDR3 sequence: CASGRAHGYTF. The CDR3 coding sequence is TGTGCCAGCGGCAGGGCACATGGCTACACCTTC.

The chain is built from TRBV28 and TRBJ1-1; D is unclear. Germline loops: CDR1 MDHEN, CDR2 SYDVKM. The CDR3 spans 12 residues. V gave up 5 bases and J gave up 3 bases, with 7 bases separating them. For the CDR3, the DNA is TGTGCCAGCAGTATAAGGTACACTGAAGCTTTCTTT. Amino acid sequence: CASSIRYTEAFF.

This clonotype was observed a few times. The chain couples TRBV6-2 or TRBV6-3 to TRBJ2-3; D unclear. Trimming took 6 bases from V and 6 from J, leaving 10 bases between them. Per germline, CDR1 MNHEY and CDR2 SVGEGT. The CDR3 loop spans 12 amino acids. The chain's CDR3 is CASSLSPDTQYF. The CDR3 nucleotides read TGTGCCAGCAGCCTTAGCCCCGATACGCAGTATTTT.

This clonotype was counted between two and nine times. The J gene is TRBJ2-1, the V gene TRBV6-5, with D perhaps assigned TRBD1 or TRBD2 (5 bases each). Trimming cost V 6 bases and J 4 bases, with 19 bases left between them. The CDR3 loop spans 16 amino acids. Germline-derived CDR1 and CDR2 are MNHEY and SVGAGI. The CDR3: CASSRSRLGEYNEQFF. In nucleotides, the CDR3 is TGTGCCAGCAGCCGCTCGAGATTGGGGGAATACAATGAGCAGTTCTTC.

This clonotype appeared once. The chain couples TRBV28 to TRBJ2-3; D unclear. Germline CDR1 reads MDHEN; CDR2 reads SYDVKM. Deletions cut 8 bases from V and 2 bases from J, with 11 bases between. The CDR3 sequence is 13 residues long. CDR3 sequence: CASGFTATDTQYF. CDR3 coding DNA: TGTGCCAGCGGGTTTACCGCCACAGATACGCAGTATTTT.

The V call is TRBV4-3, the J call TRBJ2-1; possibly TRBD2 for D (5 bases). The germline V and J ends were trimmed by 0 bases and 7 bases, with 13 bases remaining between them. The V gene's germline CDR1 is LGHNA and CDR2 YSLEER. The CDR3 is 15 amino acids. The CDR3 region has the DNA TGCGCCAGCAGCCAAGATGGGCGTGGCGGGAATGAGCAGTTCTTC. It is translated as CASSQDGRGGNEQFF.

This clonotype was detected a few times. The chain carries TRBV28 and TRBJ2-3, with 12 bases identical to TRBD2. Germline loops: CDR1 MDHEN, CDR2 SYDVKM. V lost 3 bases, J lost 3 bases, and 4 bases stayed unmatched. The CDR3 has 16 amino acids. The CDR3 region has the DNA TGTGCCAGCAGTTTGGGACTAGCGGGCCTGACAGATACGCAGTATTTT. Translated: CASSLGLAGLTDTQYF.

The chain couples TRBV28 to TRBJ1-2, with 9 bases that match TRBD1. The V gene end was trimmed by 10 bases and the J gene end by 2 bases; junction bases not matched to a gene: 11. The CDR3 has 15 residues. Per germline, CDR1 MDHEN and CDR2 SYDVKM. The CDR3 bases are TGTGCCATCACCATAGGGACAGGGAGGAACTATGGCTACACCTTC. Translated: CAITIGTGRNYGYTF.

The rearrangement uses TRBV12-3 or TRBV12-4 and TRBJ1-5; tentatively, D is TRBD1 (6 bases). This CDR3 spans 15 amino acids. V was shortened by 4 bases and J by 7 bases, with 17 bases between the two germline ends. The CDR3 coding sequence is TGTGCCAGCAGTTCCGGTGGTGGGGGCTGGCAGCCCCAGCATTTT. This translates into CASSSGGGGWQPQHF.

The V gene is TRBV19, the J gene TRBJ2-1; D is possibly TRBD1 or TRBD2 (5 bases each). The CDR3 is made up of 14 amino acids. Trimming pared 0 bases from V and 10 bases from J, leaving 13 bases between. In germline, CDR1 is LNHDA, CDR2 SQIVND (reference sequence). The CDR3 DNA follows: TGTGCCAGTAGTATAGATTTGGGGGTGGGGGAGCAGTTCTTC. Translating gives CASSIDLGVGEQFF.

In its sample, this clonotype was seen a few times. The V and J genes are TRBV4-3 and TRBJ2-5, with 11 nucleotides matching TRBD2. The V gene's germline CDR1 is LGHNA and CDR2 YSLEER. V lost 0 bases and J lost 4; bases outside the gene matches: 4. This CDR3 region has 16 residues. For the CDR3, the DNA is TGCGCCAGCAGCCAAGATGCTAGCGGGAGGAGAGAGACCCAGTACTTC. Protein product: CASSQDASGRRETQYF.

The chain combines TRBV5-1 with TRBJ2-7, with D tentatively TRBD1 (6 bases). The CDR3 sequence is 13 residues long. CDR1 is SGHRS and CDR2 is YFSETQ in the germline V gene. Trimming took 3 bases from V and 2 from J, leaving 9 bases between them. The CDR3 here is CASSSDSTYEQYF. CDR3 DNA: TGCGCCAGCAGCTCGGACAGCACCTACGAGCAGTACTTC.

This chain links TRBV29-1 with TRBJ2-6; D could derive from TRBD1 or TRBD2 (5 bases each). Germline V gene data show CDR1 as SQVTM and CDR2 as ANQGSEA. This CDR3 has 14 residues. Between the trimmed V and J ends, which lost 4 bases and 6 bases, there was a span of 13 bases. CDR3 residues: CSVVGTDQANVLTF. In DNA form, the CDR3 reads TGCAGCGTTGTAGGGACGGACCAGGCCAACGTCCTGACTTTC.

This clonotype has more than one count but fewer than ten. The CDR3 DNA reads as TGTGCCATCAGGCCGACTACAGGGGCAGATACGCAGTATTTT. Amino acid sequence: CAIRPTTGADTQYF. This chain links TRBV10-3 with TRBJ2-3; 7 nucleotides align to TRBD1. In germline, CDR1 is ENHRY, CDR2 SYGVKD. V dropped 6 bases and J dropped 4; count of bases not matched to a gene: 7. The CDR3 loop spans 14 amino acids.

V gene TRBV5-1 combines with J gene TRBJ1-3; 9 bases map to TRBD1. The germline gives CDR1 SGHRS, CDR2 YFSETQ. This CDR3 spans 14 amino acids. V was pared by 1 base and J by 8 bases, with 4 bases of the junction left unmatched. CDR3 region: CASSLPDRGDTIYF. CDR3 DNA: TGCGCCAGCAGCTTGCCGGACAGGGGCGACACCATATATTTT.